The 2 T cell receptor beta chains below come from one sample, sequenced in a study of identifying expanded T cells in peripheral blood. Some clones are missing from TCRdb's copy, which holds only in-frame ones; the method was immunoSEQ multiplex PCR. The sample lists around 100,000 clones; roughly 91% were seen once. Sequenced: blood. The receptors stem from a person aged 18-69 years in good health.

This CDR3 is CASSLDLRGPQHF. DNA of the CDR3: TGTGCCAGCAGCTTAGATCTCCGGGGGCCCCAGCATTTT. This chain connects TRBV7-2 to TRBJ1-5; D is ambiguous. V lost 1 base and J lost 9, with 10 bases in between. The CDR3 is made up of 13 amino acids. Germline loops: CDR1 SGHTA, CDR2 FQGNSA.

The J gene is TRBJ2-2, the V gene TRBV21-1; the table's D gene call, TRBD2, was not cross checked with the DNA. TRBV21-1 is classified as a pseudogene. This CDR3 is 21 amino acids long. The CDR3 coding sequence is TGTGCCAGCAGCAAAGAGCGGCTAGCGGGGGGGCCCAATCCGAACACCGGGGAGCTGTTTTTT. Its protein product is CASSKERLAGGPNPNTGELFF.